This TCR beta chain is drawn from a study of T-cell reconstitution after alpha-beta-depleted transplantation in children. The TCRbeta library incorporated unique molecular identifiers. TCRdb itself ran the PCR reads through MiXCR, one entry per CDR3 protein. The sample lists just over 950,000 distinct CDR3 sequences; roughly 29% were seen once. This CDR3 region has 12 residues. Germline CDR1 SGHRS, CDR2 YFSETQ. V lost 2 bases and J lost 10, with 9 bases in between. This clonotype was detected only a few times. What it binds is unknown. Study-wide findings and caveats: Where some patients showed high TCRbeta diversity at day 60, it came from recipient T cells and thymic progenitors that had survived. The authors attributed T-cell counts and diversity one year after transplant mostly to newly produced T cells. Expanded graft clones numbering several hundred reportedly gave rise to alpha-beta T cells about two months after transplant.

This clonotype was obtained from a boy under two years old who had a stem cell transplant for SCID, so the T cells may come from the graft donor. The chain links TRBV5-1 to TRBJ2-2, with D perhaps matching TRBD1 or TRBD2 (5 bases each). The starting material was PBMCs, mostly from graft donor cells, obtained 360 days after TCRalphabeta/CD19-depleted stem cell transplant. This chain's CDR3 is CASSFPGTELFF. The CDR3 DNA sequence: TGCGCCAGCAGCTTCCCGGGGACGGAGCTGTTTTTT.